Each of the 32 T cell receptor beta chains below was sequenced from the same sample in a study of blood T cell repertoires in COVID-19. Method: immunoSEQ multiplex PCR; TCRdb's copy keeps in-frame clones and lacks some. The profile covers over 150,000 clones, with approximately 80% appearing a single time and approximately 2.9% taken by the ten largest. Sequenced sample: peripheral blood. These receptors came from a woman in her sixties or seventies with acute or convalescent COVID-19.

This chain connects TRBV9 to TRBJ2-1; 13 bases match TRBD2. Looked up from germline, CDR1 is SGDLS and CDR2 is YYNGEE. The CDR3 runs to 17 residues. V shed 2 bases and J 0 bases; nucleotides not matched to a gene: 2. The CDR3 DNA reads TGTGCCAGCAGCGTCGGACTAGCGGGGGCCTCCTACAATGAGCAGTTCTTC. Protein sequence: CASSVGLAGASYNEQFF.

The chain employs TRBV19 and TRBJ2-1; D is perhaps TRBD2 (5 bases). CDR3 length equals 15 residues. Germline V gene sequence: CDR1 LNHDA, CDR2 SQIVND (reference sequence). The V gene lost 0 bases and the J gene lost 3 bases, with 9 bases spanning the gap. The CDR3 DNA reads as TGTGCCAGTAGTATAGAAGCGGTGCTCTACAATGAGCAGTTCTTC. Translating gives CASSIEAVLYNEQFF.

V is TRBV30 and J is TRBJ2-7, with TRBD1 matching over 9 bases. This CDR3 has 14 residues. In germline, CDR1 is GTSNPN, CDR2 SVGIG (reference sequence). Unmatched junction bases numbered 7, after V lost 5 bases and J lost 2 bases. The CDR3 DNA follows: TGTGCCTGGGCGGGGACAGGGAAACCCTACGAGCAGTACTTC. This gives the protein CAWAGTGKPYEQYF. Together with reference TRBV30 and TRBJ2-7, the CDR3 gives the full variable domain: SQTIHQWPATLVQPVGSPLSLECTVEGTSNPNLYWYRQAAGRGLQLLFYSVGIGQISSEVPQNLSASRPQDRQFILSSKKLLLSDSGFYLCAWAGTGKPYEQYFGPGTRLTVT.

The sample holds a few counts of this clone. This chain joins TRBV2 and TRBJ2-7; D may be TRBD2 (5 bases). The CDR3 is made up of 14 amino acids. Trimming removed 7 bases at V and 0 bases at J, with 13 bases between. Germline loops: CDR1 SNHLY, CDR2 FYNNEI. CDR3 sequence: CASIFPEGSYEQYF. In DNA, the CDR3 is TGTGCCAGCATTTTTCCCGAGGGCTCCTACGAGCAGTACTTC.

CDR3 sequence: CASSSRDRNYGYTF. Here the CDR3 DNA reads TGTGCCAGCAGCTCAAGGGACAGAAACTATGGCTACACCTTC. This sequence joins TRBV7-2 and TRBJ1-2; 7 bases map to TRBD1. The CDR3 is made up of 14 amino acids. CDR1 and CDR2 (germline): SGHTA, FQGNSA. After removal of 4 bases from V and 2 bases from J, the junction contained 4 bases not matched to a gene. The full variable domain, rest sourced from reference TRBV7-2 and TRBJ1-2, is GAGVSQSPSNKVTEKGKDVELRCDPISGHTALYWYRQSLGQGLEFLIYFQGNSAPDKSGLPSDRFSAERTGGSVSTLTIQRTQQEDSAVYLCASSSRDRNYGYTFGSGTRLTVV.

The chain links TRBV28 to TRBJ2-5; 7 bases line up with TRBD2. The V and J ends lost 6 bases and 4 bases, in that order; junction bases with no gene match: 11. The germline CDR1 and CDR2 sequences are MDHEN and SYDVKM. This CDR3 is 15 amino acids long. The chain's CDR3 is CASSFRLAGRETQYF. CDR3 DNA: TGTGCCAGCAGCTTTAGACTAGCAGGTCGAGAGACCCAGTACTTC.

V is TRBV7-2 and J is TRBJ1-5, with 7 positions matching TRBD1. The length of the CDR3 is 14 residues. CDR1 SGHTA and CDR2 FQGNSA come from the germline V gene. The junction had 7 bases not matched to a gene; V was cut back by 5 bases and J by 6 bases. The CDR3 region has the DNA TGTGCCAGCAGCCTGGGACAGTCGTTTCAGCCCCAGCATTTT. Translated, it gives CASSLGQSFQPQHF.

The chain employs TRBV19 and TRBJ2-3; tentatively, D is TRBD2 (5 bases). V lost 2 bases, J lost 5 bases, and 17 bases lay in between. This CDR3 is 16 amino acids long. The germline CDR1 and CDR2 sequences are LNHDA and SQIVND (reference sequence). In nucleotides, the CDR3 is TGTGCCAGTAGTATACTGTACACAACCCGGGAAGATACGCAGTATTTT. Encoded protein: CASSILYTTREDTQYF.

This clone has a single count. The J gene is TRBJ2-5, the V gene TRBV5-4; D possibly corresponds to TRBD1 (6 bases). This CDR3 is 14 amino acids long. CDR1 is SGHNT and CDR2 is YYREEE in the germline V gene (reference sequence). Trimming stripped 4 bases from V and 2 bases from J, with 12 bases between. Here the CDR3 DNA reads TGTGCCAGCAGCCCGGGACACCTACAAGAGACCCAGTACTTC. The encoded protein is CASSPGHLQETQYF.

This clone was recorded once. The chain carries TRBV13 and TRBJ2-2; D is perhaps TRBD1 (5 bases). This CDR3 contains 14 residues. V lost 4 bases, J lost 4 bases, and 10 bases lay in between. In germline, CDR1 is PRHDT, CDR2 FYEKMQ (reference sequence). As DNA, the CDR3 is TGTGCCAGCAGCTCCCAGCAGGGCACCGGGGAGCTGTTTTTT. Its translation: CASSSQQGTGELFF.

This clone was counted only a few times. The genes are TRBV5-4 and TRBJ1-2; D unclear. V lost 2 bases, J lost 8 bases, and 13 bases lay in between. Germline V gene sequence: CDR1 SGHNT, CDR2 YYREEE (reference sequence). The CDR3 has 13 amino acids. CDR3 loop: CASSFAGQMGYTF. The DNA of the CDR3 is TGTGCCAGCAGCTTTGCAGGTCAGATGGGCTACACCTTC. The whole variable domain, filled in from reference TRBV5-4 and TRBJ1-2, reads ETGVTQSPTHLIKTRGQQVTLRCSSQSGHNTVSWYQQALGQGPQFIFQYYREEENGRGNFPPRFSGLQFPNYSSELNVNALELDDSALYLCASSFAGQMGYTFGSGTRLTVV.

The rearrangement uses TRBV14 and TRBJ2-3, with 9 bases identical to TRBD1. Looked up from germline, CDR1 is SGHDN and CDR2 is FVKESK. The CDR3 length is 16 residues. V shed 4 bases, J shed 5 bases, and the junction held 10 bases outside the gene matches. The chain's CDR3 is CASSRLTGGYGDTQYF. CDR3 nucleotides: TGTGCCAGCAGCCGCCTGACAGGGGGGTATGGAGATACGCAGTATTTT.

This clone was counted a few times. CDR3 loop: CASSLGLAEGNEQFF. CDR3 DNA sequence: TGTGCCAGCAGCTTGGGCCTAGCGGAGGGGAATGAGCAGTTCTTC. The chain combines TRBV5-4 with TRBJ2-1; 7 bases match TRBD2. Trimming at V came to 0 bases and at J to 7 bases, leaving 7 bases not matched to a gene. The V gene's germline CDR1 is SGHNT and CDR2 YYREEE (reference sequence). This CDR3 has 15 amino acids. Together with reference TRBV5-4 and TRBJ2-1, the CDR3 gives the full variable domain: ETGVTQSPTHLIKTRGQQVTLRCSSQSGHNTVSWYQQALGQGPQFIFQYYREEENGRGNFPPRFSGLQFPNYSSELNVNALELDDSALYLCASSLGLAEGNEQFFGPGTRLTVL.

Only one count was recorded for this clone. DNA of the CDR3: TGCGCCAGCAGCTTGGACTTAGGGGAGCTGTTTTTT. This codes for CASSLDLGELFF. V usage is TRBV5-1 and J usage is TRBJ2-2; no firm D call. CDR1 is SGHRS, CDR2 YFSETQ, per germline. V gave up 0 bases and J gave up 8 bases, with 5 bases separating them. This CDR3 spans 12 amino acids.

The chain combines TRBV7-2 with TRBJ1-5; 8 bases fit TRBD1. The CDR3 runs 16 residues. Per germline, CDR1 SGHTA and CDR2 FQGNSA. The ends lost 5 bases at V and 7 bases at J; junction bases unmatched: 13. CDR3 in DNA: TGTGCCAGCAGCCCCGGACAGGGAAGGCTGAAGCAGCCCCAGCATTTT. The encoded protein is CASSPGQGRLKQPQHF.

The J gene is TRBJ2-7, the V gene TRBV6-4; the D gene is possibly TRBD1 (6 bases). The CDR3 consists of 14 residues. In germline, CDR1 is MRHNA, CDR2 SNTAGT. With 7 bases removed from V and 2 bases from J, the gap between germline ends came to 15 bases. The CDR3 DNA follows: TGTGCCAGCAAGAGGACAGAAGGAGCCTACGAGCAGTACTTC. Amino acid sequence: CASKRTEGAYEQYF.

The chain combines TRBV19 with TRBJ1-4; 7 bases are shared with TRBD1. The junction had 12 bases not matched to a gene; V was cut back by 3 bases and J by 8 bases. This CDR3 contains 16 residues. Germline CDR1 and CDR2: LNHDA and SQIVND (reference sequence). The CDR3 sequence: CASSMRRNRGEEKLFF. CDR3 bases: TGTGCCAGTAGTATGCGTCGAAACAGGGGAGAGGAAAAACTGTTTTTT. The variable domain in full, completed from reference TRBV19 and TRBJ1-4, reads DGGITQSPKYLFRKEGQNVTLSCEQNLNHDAMYWYRQDPGQGLRLIYYSQIVNDFQKGDIAEGYSVSREKKESFPLTVTSAQKNPTAFYLCASSMRRNRGEEKLFFGSGTQLSVL.

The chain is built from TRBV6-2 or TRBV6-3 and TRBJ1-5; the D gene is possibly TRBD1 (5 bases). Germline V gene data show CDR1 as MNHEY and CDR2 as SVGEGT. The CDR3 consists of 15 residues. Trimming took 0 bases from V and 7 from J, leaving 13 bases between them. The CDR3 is CASSYSSTGKQPQHF. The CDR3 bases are TGTGCCAGCAGTTACTCGAGTACAGGAAAACAGCCCCAGCATTTT.

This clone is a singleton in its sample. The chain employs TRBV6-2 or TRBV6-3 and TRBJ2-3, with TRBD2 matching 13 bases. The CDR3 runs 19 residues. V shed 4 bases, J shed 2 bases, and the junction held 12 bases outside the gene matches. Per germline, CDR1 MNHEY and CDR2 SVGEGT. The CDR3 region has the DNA TGTGCCAGCAGTTCATCGGGACTAGCGGGGCGCCCCTTCACAGATACGCAGTATTTT. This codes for CASSSSGLAGRPFTDTQYF.

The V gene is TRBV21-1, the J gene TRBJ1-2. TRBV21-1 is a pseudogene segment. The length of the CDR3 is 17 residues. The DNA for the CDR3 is TGTGCCAGCAGCCTGGGCCAAGGTCGAACAGCGGCTTATGGCTACACCTTC. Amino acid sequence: CASSLGQGRTAAYGYTF.

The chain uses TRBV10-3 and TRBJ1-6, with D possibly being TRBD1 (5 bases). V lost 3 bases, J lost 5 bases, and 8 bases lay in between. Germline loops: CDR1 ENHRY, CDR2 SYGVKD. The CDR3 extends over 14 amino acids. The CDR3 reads CAISDLGDNSPLHF. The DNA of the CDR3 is TGTGCCATCAGTGACTTAGGGGATAATTCACCCCTCCACTTT.

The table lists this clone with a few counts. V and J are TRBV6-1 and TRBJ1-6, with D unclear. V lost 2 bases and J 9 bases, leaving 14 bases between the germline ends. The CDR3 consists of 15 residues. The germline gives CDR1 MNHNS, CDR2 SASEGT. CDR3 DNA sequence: TGTGCCAGCAGTGAAAGTTCCTGGGGAGGTTCACCCCTCCACTTT. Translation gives CASSESSWGGSPLHF.

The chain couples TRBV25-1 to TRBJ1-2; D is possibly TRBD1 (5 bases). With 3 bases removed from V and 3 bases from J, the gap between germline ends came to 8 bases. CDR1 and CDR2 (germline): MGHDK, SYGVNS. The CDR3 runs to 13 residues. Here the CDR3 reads CASSEPGDYGYTF. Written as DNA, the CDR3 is TGTGCCAGCAGTGAGCCGGGGGACTATGGCTACACCTTC.

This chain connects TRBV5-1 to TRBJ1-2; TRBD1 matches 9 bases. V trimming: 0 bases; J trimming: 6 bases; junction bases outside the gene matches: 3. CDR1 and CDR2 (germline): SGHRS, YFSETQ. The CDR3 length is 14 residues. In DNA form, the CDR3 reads TGCGCCAGCAGCTTGGGGGGACAGGGACATGGCTACACCTTC. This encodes CASSLGGQGHGYTF.

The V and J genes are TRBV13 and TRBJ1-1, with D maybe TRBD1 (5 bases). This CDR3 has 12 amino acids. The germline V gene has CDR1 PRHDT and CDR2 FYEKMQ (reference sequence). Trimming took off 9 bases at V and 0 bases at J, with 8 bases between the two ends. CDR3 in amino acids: CASGGMNTEAFF. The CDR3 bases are TGTGCCAGTGGGGGGATGAACACTGAAGCTTTCTTT.

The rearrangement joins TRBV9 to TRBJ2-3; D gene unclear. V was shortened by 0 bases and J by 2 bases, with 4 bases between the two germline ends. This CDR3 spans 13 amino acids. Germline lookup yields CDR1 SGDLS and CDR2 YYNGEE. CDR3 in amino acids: CASSVVNTDTQYF. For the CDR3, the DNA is TGTGCCAGCAGCGTAGTAAACACAGATACGCAGTATTTT.

The CDR3 loop reads CASSPGLAGGKDTQYF. The CDR3 DNA is TGTGCCAGCAGCCCGGGACTAGCGGGGGGAAAAGATACGCAGTATTTT. The chain recombines TRBV2 with TRBJ2-3; 15 bases match TRBD2. V trimming: 6 bases; J trimming: 5 bases; junction bases outside the gene matches: 6. Germline assignment: CDR1 SNHLY and CDR2 FYNNEI. The CDR3 extends over 16 amino acids.

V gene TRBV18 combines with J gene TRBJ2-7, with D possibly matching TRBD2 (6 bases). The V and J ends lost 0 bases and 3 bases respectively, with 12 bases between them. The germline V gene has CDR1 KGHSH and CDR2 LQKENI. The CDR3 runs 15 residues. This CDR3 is CASSPPGTDYYEQYF. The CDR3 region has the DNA TGTGCCAGCTCACCACCCGGGACGGACTACTACGAGCAGTACTTC.

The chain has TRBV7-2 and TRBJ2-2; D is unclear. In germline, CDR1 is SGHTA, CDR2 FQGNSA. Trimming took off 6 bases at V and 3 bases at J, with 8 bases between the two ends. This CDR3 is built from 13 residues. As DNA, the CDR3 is TGTGCCAGCAGTCCATTGTACACCGGGGAGCTGTTTTTT. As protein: CASSPLYTGELFF.

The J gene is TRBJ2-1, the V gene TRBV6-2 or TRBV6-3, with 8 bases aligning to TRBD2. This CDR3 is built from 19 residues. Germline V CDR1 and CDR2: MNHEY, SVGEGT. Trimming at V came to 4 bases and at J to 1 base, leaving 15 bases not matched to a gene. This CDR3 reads CASSFPFGGGLRSYNEQFF. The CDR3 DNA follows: TGTGCCAGCAGTTTCCCCTTTGGCGGGGGGCTCCGATCCTACAATGAGCAGTTCTTC.

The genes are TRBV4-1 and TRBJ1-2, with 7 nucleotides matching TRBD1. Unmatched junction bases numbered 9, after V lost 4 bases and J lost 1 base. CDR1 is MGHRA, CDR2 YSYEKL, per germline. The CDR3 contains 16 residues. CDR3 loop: CASSPVWDSFNYGYTF. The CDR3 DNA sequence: TGCGCCAGCAGCCCGGTTTGGGACAGCTTTAACTATGGCTACACCTTC.

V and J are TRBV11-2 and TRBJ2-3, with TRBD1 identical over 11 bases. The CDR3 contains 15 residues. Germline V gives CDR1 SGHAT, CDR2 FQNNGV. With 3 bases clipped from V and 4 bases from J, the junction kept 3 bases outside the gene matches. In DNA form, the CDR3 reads TGTGCCAGCAGCTTCCCGGGACAGGGGGCAGATACGCAGTATTTT. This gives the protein CASSFPGQGADTQYF.